The 2 T cell receptor beta chains given below trace back to one sample, sequenced in a study of identical twins. TCRdb used MiXCR to reprocess the 5' RACE reads, holding one entry per CDR3 protein. The sample includes 430,000 or so distinct CDR3 sequences, roughly 24% of them seen just once. These data were likewise used in another study, on T cells expressing NK-cell markers.

Sequenced: CD4+ T cells sorted from blood. These receptors were collected from a woman younger than 35 in good health.

In DNA, the CDR3 is TGTGCCAGCAGCGCGACTAGCGGGGGTCTCGGGGGTGAGCAGTTCTTC. Protein sequence: CASSATSGGLGGEQFF. The chain joins TRBV4-2 to TRBJ2-1; 12 bases match TRBD2. The CDR3 is 16 residues long. The germline V gene encodes CDR1 LGHNA and CDR2 YNFKEQ. J was trimmed by 9 bases and V by 5 bases; bases with no gene match: 11.

The chain uses TRBV5-5 and TRBJ2-1; TRBD2 is a possible D gene (6 bases). Germline V gives CDR1 SGHKS, CDR2 YYEKEE (reference sequence). This CDR3 region has 16 residues. Between the trimmed V and J ends, which lost 3 bases and 8 bases, there was a span of 21 bases. This chain's CDR3 is CASSSRPGLLGDEQFF. The DNA of the CDR3 is TGTGCCAGCAGCTCCCGTCCGGGACTCCTCGGAGATGAGCAGTTCTTC.